These 14 T cell receptor beta chains share one sample of origin, sequenced in a study of Ad26.COV2.S vaccination and SARS-CoV-2 variants. Using immunoSEQ multiplex PCR, the repertoire was profiled, and TCRdb retains in-frame clones only, with some absent. The sample includes about 460,000 clones, 89% seen only once; the top ten take more than 1.5%. Treatment indicated: some 19 received Ad26.COV2.S at low or high dose, single or two shots; several received placebo; per-sample allocation not given. Sampling happened 63 days after the first vaccine or placebo injection. Sequenced material: peripheral blood, taken in a trial of Ad26.COV2.S vaccine versus placebo. The receptors come from a person aged 18 to 59 who received the Ad26.COV2.S COVID-19 vaccine or a placebo.

This rearrangement joins TRBV18 to TRBJ1-1; D not certain. V gave up 3 bases and J gave up 0 bases, with 14 bases separating them. Germline values: CDR1 KGHSH, CDR2 LQKENI. The CDR3 loop spans 16 amino acids. In DNA form, the CDR3 reads TGTGCCAGCTCACCGTCTAATTTTTTTCTGAACACTGAAGCTTTCTTT. It yields the protein CASSPSNFFLNTEAFF.

The gene calls are TRBV4-1 and TRBJ2-6, with no clear D. The germline V gene encodes CDR1 MGHRA and CDR2 YSYEKL. V lost 0 bases and J lost 4, with 10 bases in between. CDR3 length equals 16 residues. The CDR3, as DNA: TGCGCCAGCAGCCAAGATCCGGGTACGGGGGCCAACGTCCTGACTTTC. Its protein product is CASSQDPGTGANVLTF.

This chain joins TRBV5-1 and TRBJ2-7, with D possibly TRBD1 on 6 matching bases. Germline CDR1 SGHRS, CDR2 YFSETQ. V lost 3 bases and J 3 bases, leaving 10 bases between the germline ends. This CDR3 comprises 13 residues. The CDR3 spells CASSSTGYYEQYF. In nucleotides, the CDR3 is TGCGCCAGCAGCTCGACAGGTTACTACGAGCAGTACTTC.

The chain couples TRBV4-3 to TRBJ2-7; D call uncertain. V was pared by 4 bases and J by 0 bases, with 13 bases between. Germline-derived CDR1 and CDR2 are LGHNA and YSLEER. The CDR3 consists of 15 residues. CDR3 DNA sequence: TGCGCCAGCAGCCGGACGGCATCGACCTCCTACGAGCAGTACTTC. This encodes CASSRTASTSYEQYF.

V usage is TRBV28 and J usage is TRBJ1-6, with TRBD1 matching over 7 bases. Germline CDR1 and CDR2: MDHEN and SYDVKM. With V trimmed by 6 bases and J by 14 bases, 16 bases remained unmatched. The CDR3 totals 15 residues. CDR3 sequence (DNA): TGTGCCAGCAGCCGCCGGACAGGCGATTATGAAGCCCTCCACTTT. Residues: CASSRRTGDYEALHF.

V is TRBV28 and J is TRBJ1-1; D is uncertain. The germline V gene encodes CDR1 MDHEN and CDR2 SYDVKM. V was trimmed by 2 bases and J by 7 bases, leaving 8 bases between them. The CDR3 is 12 residues long. CDR3 bases: TGTGCCAGCAGTTTACAAGGGAATGAAGCTTTCTTT. Protein sequence: CASSLQGNEAFF.

The gene calls are TRBV10-2 and TRBJ2-7; TRBD2 matches 8 bases. This CDR3 has 14 residues. The V and J ends lost 10 bases and 2 bases, in that order; junction bases with no gene match: 10. In germline, CDR1 is WSHSY, CDR2 SAAADI. DNA of the CDR3: TGCGCCATCTCTCTGGAGCGGGAGCCCTACGAGCAGTACTTC. It codes for CAISLEREPYEQYF.

This chain links TRBV10-3 with TRBJ2-7; a weak D match, TRBD2 (6 bases). This CDR3 comprises 16 residues. Germline V gives CDR1 ENHRY, CDR2 SYGVKD. V was trimmed by 0 bases and J by 2 bases, leaving 14 bases between them. For the CDR3, the DNA is TGTGCCATCAGTGAGTCGAGACTAGTGGGGGCCTACGAGCAGTACTTC. Protein product: CAISESRLVGAYEQYF.

CDR3 DNA sequence: TGTGCCTGGATCGGGGATGGCGGTGAAAAACTGTTTTTT. It codes for CAWIGDGGEKLFF. This sequence joins TRBV30 and TRBJ1-4; unclear D gene. Between the trimmed V and J ends, which lost 4 bases and 7 bases, there was a span of 13 bases. This CDR3 is built from 13 residues. Germline CDR1 and CDR2: GTSNPN and SVGIG (reference sequence).

CDR3 region: CASSLTTSYEQYF. In DNA form, the CDR3 reads TGTGCCAGCAGTTTAACGACCTCCTACGAGCAGTACTTC. J is TRBJ2-7 and V is TRBV12-3 or TRBV12-4; no reliable D call. The CDR3 contains 13 residues. V was trimmed by 2 bases and J by 0 bases, leaving 5 bases between them.

The genes are TRBV11-2 and TRBJ2-7; the match to TRBD1 covers 7 bases. The germline gives CDR1 SGHAT, CDR2 FQNNGV. Germline trimming cut 5 bases from V and 4 bases from J; bases unmatched to any gene: 8. The CDR3 is 14 amino acids. CDR3 coding DNA: TGTGCCAGCAGCCAGACAGGGCTGTCGTACGAGCAGTACTTC. Protein sequence: CASSQTGLSYEQYF.

The V call is TRBV18, the J call TRBJ2-5; D is ambiguous. Germline CDR1 is KGHSH and CDR2 is LQKENI. V lost 3 bases to trimming and J lost 2 bases, with 7 bases between them. The CDR3 runs to 13 residues. CDR3 region: CASSPLTQETQYF. In DNA form, the CDR3 reads TGTGCCAGCTCACCCTTGACTCAAGAGACCCAGTACTTC.

V gene TRBV10-3 combines with J gene TRBJ2-2; D unclear. Germline V gives CDR1 ENHRY, CDR2 SYGVKD. CDR3 length: 18 amino acids. V dropped 4 bases and J dropped 0 bases, with 18 bases sitting between them. The CDR3 protein is CAISAGRGRTANTGELFF. Here the CDR3 DNA reads TGTGCCATCAGTGCAGGAAGAGGCCGTACGGCGAACACCGGGGAGCTGTTTTTT.

The chain recombines TRBV27 with TRBJ1-2; 7 bases match TRBD1. After removal of 8 bases from V and 5 bases from J, the junction contained 8 bases not matched to a gene. The germline V gene encodes CDR1 MNHEY and CDR2 SMNVEV (reference sequence). This CDR3 contains 13 residues. CDR3 coding DNA: TGTGCCAGCTATGGGGACAGTGCGTATGGCTACACCTTC. Amino acid sequence: CASYGDSAYGYTF.